The clone carrying this T cell receptor (beta chain) came up many times. What it binds is not known. The cDNA was produced through 5'RACE with 10-nucleotide random UMIs. MiXCR, applied by TCRdb to the 5' RACE reads, yields one record per CDR3 protein. Of 15,000 or so distinct CDR3 sequences in the sample, approximately 15% were seen once. This sample stems from a study of neurological immune-mediated disorders. Study findings and constraints: The most TCR clonal expansion was seen in HTLV-1-associated myelopathy, and the least was seen in multiple sclerosis, which fell below healthy controls.

Trimming shortened V by 1 base and J by 2 bases, and 6 bases separated the two germline ends. Germline V gene sequence: CDR1 SGHRS, CDR2 YFSETQ. The CDR3 is 13 residues long. PBMCs stored at -80 C, numbering 2 million, were the origin of the unsorted libraries. The TCR sequence derives from a man in his sixties with HTLV-1-associated myelopathy (HAM/TSP). Sequencing was performed on PBMCs. This sequence joins TRBV5-1 and TRBJ2-5; D is unresolved. Written as DNA, the CDR3 is TGCGCCAGCAGCTTGTCGGCGCAAGAGACCCAGTACTTC. The encoded protein is CASSLSAQETQYF.